These 28 T cell receptor beta chains came from one sample sequenced in a study of shared clonotypes between healthy human individuals. Assay used: immunoSEQ multiplex PCR; TCRdb lists only in-frame clones, some missing. Of a few million clones detected, about 93% appear once; the ten largest clones hold 1.5% to 2%. Terminally differentiated effector memory CD45RA+ cells were excluded by CCR7 positive selection of CD45RO-negative cells. The sample was naive CD8+ T cells from PBMCs. The receptors were gathered from a man aged 18 to 29 in good health. Some clones in this sample may be carry-over from other donors' samples.

This chain joins TRBV27 and TRBJ1-1, with D perhaps TRBD1 (5 bases). Germline V CDR1 and CDR2: MNHEY, SMNVEV (reference sequence). The CDR3 is made up of 15 amino acids. V was clipped by 0 bases and J by 3 bases, with 11 bases between them. The CDR3 sequence is CASSLSAGLHTEAFF. The CDR3 nucleotides are TGTGCCAGCAGTTTATCAGCAGGGTTGCACACTGAAGCTTTCTTT.

The chain combines TRBV19 with TRBJ2-7; D perhaps matches TRBD2 (5 bases). CDR1 is LNHDA and CDR2 is SQIVND in the germline V gene (reference sequence). V lost 3 bases and J 5 bases, leaving 14 bases between the germline ends. The CDR3 is made up of 14 amino acids. This CDR3 is CASSIWPGIHEQYF. The CDR3 bases are TGTGCCAGTAGTATTTGGCCGGGGATCCACGAGCAGTACTTC.

This chain joins TRBV9 and TRBJ2-3, with TRBD2 matching 8 bases. Trimming removed 0 bases from V and 2 bases from J; junction bases left unmatched: 2. Germline V gene lookup returns CDR1 SGDLS and CDR2 YYNGEE. This CDR3 is 15 amino acids long. In DNA, the CDR3 is TGTGCCAGCAGCGTAGGACTAGCGCACACAGATACGCAGTATTTT. It encodes CASSVGLAHTDTQYF.

This sequence joins TRBV28 and TRBJ2-3; D is undetermined. The CDR3 is 16 amino acids. Germline V gene lookup returns CDR1 MDHEN and CDR2 SYDVKM. The V and J ends lost 1 base and 0 bases respectively, with 11 bases between them. CDR3 residues: CASSLLWRRSTDTQYF. The DNA of the CDR3 is TGTGCCAGCAGTTTATTATGGCGGAGAAGCACAGATACGCAGTATTTT. The full variable domain, completed using reference TRBV28 and TRBJ2-3, is DVKVTQSSRYLVKRTGEKVFLECVQDMDHENMFWYRQDPGLGLRLIYFSYDVKMKEKGDIPEGYSVSREKKERFSLILESASTNQTSMYLCASSLLWRRSTDTQYFGPGTRLTVL.

CDR3 sequence: CASSSRRGGGEKLFF. The CDR3, as DNA: TGTGCCAGCAGCTCCCGGAGAGGGGGAGGCGAAAAACTGTTTTTT. The V and J genes are TRBV5-8 and TRBJ1-4, with D perhaps TRBD1 (6 bases). Germline V gene lookup returns CDR1 SGHTS and CDR2 YDEGEE. This CDR3 is 15 amino acids long. V gave up 3 bases and J gave up 8 bases, with 17 bases separating them.

The chain is built from TRBV10-3 and TRBJ1-1; D possibly corresponds to TRBD1 (5 bases). The germline V and J ends were trimmed by 0 bases and 4 bases, with 12 bases remaining between them. CDR1 and CDR2 (germline): ENHRY, SYGVKD. CDR3 length: 15 amino acids. Written as DNA, the CDR3 is TGTGCCATCAGTGAGTCGGGGGATCCCCCCACTGAAGCTTTCTTT. It translates to CAISESGDPPTEAFF.

V gene TRBV7-9 combines with J gene TRBJ2-5; TRBD1 agrees at 9 bases. Unmatched junction bases numbered 5, after V lost 4 bases and J lost 11 bases. CDR1 is SEHNR, CDR2 FQNEAQ, per germline (reference sequence). The CDR3 extends over 12 amino acids. The CDR3 is CASSSDRGDQYF. The CDR3 region has the DNA TGTGCCAGCAGCTCGGACAGGGGAGATCAGTACTTC.

The gene calls are TRBV9 and TRBJ1-1; D is undetermined. Germline CDR1 is SGDLS and CDR2 is YYNGEE. The CDR3 has 13 residues. The V end was cut by 3 bases, the J end by 8 bases, with 14 bases between. The CDR3 DNA reads as TGTGCCAGCAGCGCCCTGGTGGTAGGAGAAGCTTTCTTT. Amino acid sequence: CASSALVVGEAFF.

The genes are TRBV5-1 and TRBJ2-3; weak D call: TRBD2 (5 bases). Germline assignment: CDR1 SGHRS and CDR2 YFSETQ. The CDR3 sequence is 13 residues long. Trimming pared 7 bases from V and 4 bases from J, leaving 13 bases between. The CDR3 coding sequence is TGCGCCAGCGGGAGTAAGGAAGCAGATACGCAGTATTTT. Protein sequence: CASGSKEADTQYF.

The chain joins TRBV4-2 to TRBJ2-2, with 9 bases identical to TRBD2. CDR1 is LGHNA and CDR2 is YNFKEQ in the germline V gene. V gave up 0 bases and J gave up 1 base; unmatched junction bases: 6. This CDR3 is built from 18 residues. The CDR3 loop is CASSQDLAGGLNTGELFF. The CDR3 bases are TGTGCCAGCAGCCAAGATCTGGCGGGAGGGTTGAACACCGGGGAGCTGTTTTTT.

The chain recombines TRBV2 with TRBJ2-7; D remains unclear. The CDR3 length is 13 residues. Germline CDR1 SNHLY, CDR2 FYNNEI. V lost 2 bases and J lost 7, with 12 bases in between. CDR3 region: CASSERVGWEQYF. DNA for the CDR3: TGTGCCAGCAGTGAAAGGGTCGGGTGGGAGCAGTACTTC.

The genes are TRBV6-6 and TRBJ1-1; D remains ambiguous. The length of the CDR3 is 14 residues. Germline CDR1 and CDR2: MNHNY and SVGAGI (reference sequence). Trimming stripped 2 bases from V and 0 bases from J, with 7 bases between. In nucleotides, the CDR3 is TGTGCCAGCAGTTACGAGGCAATGAACACTGAAGCTTTCTTT. It is translated as CASSYEAMNTEAFF.

This clone was seen only once. This chain connects TRBV7-9 to TRBJ2-7, with D unresolved. The V and J ends lost 2 bases and 3 bases respectively, with 17 bases between them. Per the germline V gene, CDR1 is SEHNR and CDR2 is FQNEAQ (reference sequence). This CDR3 spans 16 amino acids. The CDR3 coding sequence is TGTGCCAGCAGCTTATCGGATAGCAGTTCTCGCTACGAGCAGTACTTC. This encodes CASSLSDSSSRYEQYF.

The gene calls are TRBV25-1 and TRBJ1-1, with a tentative D call TRBD1 (5 bases). CDR1 is MGHDK and CDR2 is SYGVNS in the germline V gene. This CDR3 contains 13 residues. V was cut by 2 bases and J by 4 bases, with 8 bases left in between. The CDR3 sequence: CASSEVGGTEAFF. As DNA, the CDR3 is TGTGCCAGCAGTGAAGTTGGGGGCACTGAAGCTTTCTTT.

The V call is TRBV6-1, the J call TRBJ2-1; the D is unclear. There are 16 residues in the CDR3. Germline loops: CDR1 MNHNS, CDR2 SASEGT. Trimming took 1 base from V and 6 from J, leaving 16 bases between them. CDR3 in amino acids: CASSEGGAQWVNEQFF. DNA for the CDR3: TGTGCCAGCAGTGAAGGGGGTGCCCAGTGGGTCAATGAGCAGTTCTTC.

V usage is TRBV9 and J usage is TRBJ1-1; a possible D gene is TRBD1 (5 bases). The CDR3 covers 15 residues. Germline CDR1 and CDR2: SGDLS and YYNGEE. Trimming left V 4 bases short and J 4 bases short, with 17 bases between. The CDR3 bases are TGTGCCAGCAGCCCGTCAGGGCGCACAAGCACTGAAGCTTTCTTT. Residues: CASSPSGRTSTEAFF.

The CDR3 nucleotides are TGCGCCAGCAGCCCACCGACAGGGACTAGCGGGACTCACACAGATACGCAGTATTTT. This codes for CASSPPTGTSGTHTDTQYF. J is TRBJ2-3 and V is TRBV4-1; 13 bases are shared with TRBD2. The CDR3 covers 19 residues. Germline V gene sequence: CDR1 MGHRA, CDR2 YSYEKL. The junction had 12 bases not matched to a gene; V was cut back by 4 bases and J by 2 bases.

On this clone: At the DNA level, this CDR3 is encoded by other sequences in the same sample as well. DNA for the CDR3: TGTGCCAGTAGTCCCGGCCCGAGCTCCTACAATGAGCAGTTCTTC. This codes for CASSPGPSSYNEQFF. The chain links TRBV19 to TRBJ2-1; D ambiguous. CDR1 is LNHDA and CDR2 is SQIVND in the germline V gene (reference sequence). CDR3 size: 15 residues. The germline V and J ends were trimmed by 5 bases and 0 bases, with 11 bases remaining between them. The full variable domain, with the rest looked up from reference TRBV19 and TRBJ2-1, is DGGITQSPKYLFRKEGQNVTLSCEQNLNHDAMYWYRQDPGQGLRLIYYSQIVNDFQKGDIAEGYSVSREKKESFPLTVTSAQKNPTAFYLCASSPGPSSYNEQFFGPGTRLTVL.

This sequence joins TRBV4-1 and TRBJ2-5, with 13 bases lining up with TRBD2. CDR1 MGHRA and CDR2 YSYEKL come from the germline V gene. This CDR3 is 16 amino acids long. J lost 1 base, V lost 3 bases, and 2 bases had no gene match. CDR3 bases: TGCGCCAGCAGCCAGGGACTAGCGGGGATCCAAGAGACCCAGTACTTC. This translates into CASSQGLAGIQETQYF.

The chain uses TRBV27 and TRBJ2-1, with D maybe TRBD2 (6 bases). The CDR3 loop spans 15 amino acids. Trimming took off 3 bases at V and 4 bases at J, with 13 bases between the two ends. CDR1 and CDR2 from the germline V gene are MNHEY and SMNVEV (reference sequence). CDR3 loop: CASSFTGGTYNEQFF. The CDR3 DNA sequence: TGTGCCAGCAGTTTCACTGGCGGGACTTACAATGAGCAGTTCTTC.

J is TRBJ2-3 and V is TRBV2; D not certain. The CDR3 extends over 14 amino acids. V was pared by 1 base and J by 2 bases, with 7 bases between. Germline assignment: CDR1 SNHLY and CDR2 FYNNEI. This CDR3 reads CASSEGWATDTQYF. CDR3 nucleotide sequence: TGTGCCAGCAGTGAAGGGTGGGCCACAGATACGCAGTATTTT.

This clone was recorded only once. The chain combines TRBV4-2 with TRBJ2-7; D is possibly TRBD2 (6 bases). The V end lost 2 bases, the J end lost 0 bases, and 14 bases lay between the germline ends. The CDR3 covers 16 residues. Germline V gene data show CDR1 as LGHNA and CDR2 as YNFKEQ. For the CDR3, the DNA is TGTGCCAGCAGCCAATCTAGGGACGGGAGCTCCTACGAGCAGTACTTC. Translated: CASSQSRDGSSYEQYF.

The chain joins TRBV6-1 to TRBJ2-5; D is unresolved. The ends were cut back, 8 bases at V and 5 bases at J, with 12 bases in the middle. Germline V CDR1 and CDR2: MNHNS, SASEGT. The CDR3 is 12 residues long. CDR3 in DNA: TGTGCCAGCTTTCGACGGTTCGAGACCCAGTACTTC. Translated: CASFRRFETQYF.

The chain links TRBV7-7 to TRBJ2-3, with TRBD2 as a possible D gene (6 bases). Between the trimmed V and J ends, which lost 5 bases and 2 bases, there was a span of 14 bases. The CDR3 sequence is 15 residues long. Germline V lookup: CDR1 SSHAT, CDR2 FNYEAQ (reference sequence). The CDR3 region has the DNA TGTGCCAGCAGCAAGGGACTTGACAACACAGATACGCAGTATTTT. Amino acid sequence: CASSKGLDNTDTQYF. Complete variable domain (other parts from reference TRBV7-7 and TRBJ2-3): GAGVSQSPRYKVTKRGQDVTLRCDPISSHATLYWYQQALGQGPEFLTYFNYEAQPDKSGLPSDRFSAERPEGSISTLTIQRTEQRDSAMYRCASSKGLDNTDTQYFGPGTRLTVL.

The CDR3 bases are TGTGCCAGCAGCCAAAGGAGGGGCGTTTTGGAGGAGACAGATACGCAGTATTTT. Its translation: CASSQRRGVLEETDTQYF. The chain joins TRBV13 to TRBJ2-3; TRBD2 might be the D (6 bases). With 5 bases removed from V and 3 bases from J, the gap between germline ends came to 24 bases. The CDR3 runs to 18 residues. Germline V gene sequence: CDR1 PRHDT, CDR2 FYEKMQ (reference sequence).

The chain has TRBV7-9 and TRBJ2-2; 14 positions match TRBD2. This CDR3 is built from 17 residues. The ends lost 5 bases at V and 7 bases at J; junction bases unmatched: 9. Germline V CDR1 and CDR2: SEHNR, FQNEAQ (reference sequence). The CDR3 here is CASSDKPGLAGVGELFF. The CDR3 DNA reads TGTGCCAGCAGCGATAAACCGGGACTAGCGGGAGTCGGGGAGCTGTTTTTT.

CDR3 in DNA: TGTGCCAGCAGCCCTAGCGGGAGTTGGCAAGAGACCCAGTACTTC. This sequence encodes CASSPSGSWQETQYF. This sequence joins TRBV11-2 and TRBJ2-5; 10 bases match TRBD2. The V and J ends lost 5 bases and 2 bases, in that order; junction bases with no gene match: 5. Germline-derived CDR1 and CDR2 are SGHAT and FQNNGV. The CDR3 consists of 15 residues.

The chain carries TRBV7-9 and TRBJ1-1; 8 nucleotides match TRBD1. Germline CDR1 and CDR2: SEHNR and FQNEAQ (reference sequence). CDR3 length: 15 residues. Trimming at V came to 4 bases and at J to 4 bases, leaving 8 bases not matched to a gene. CDR3 sequence: CASSSGQGPFTEAFF. In DNA, the CDR3 is TGTGCCAGCAGCTCTGGACAGGGCCCTTTCACTGAAGCTTTCTTT.